This is a list of T cell receptor beta chains from one sample in a study of cytomegalovirus exposure and HLA in healthy donors. TCRdb's copy holds only in-frame clones and misses some; the assay was immunoSEQ multiplex PCR. Here the sample spans about 180,000 clones, about 80% being singletons. Sequencing was done on a sample of PBMCs. These receptors were obtained from a woman aged 45-65 years in good health and CMV-seronegative. Both conserved end residues are part of each CDR3. D genes are given only for firm matches. Only some rows state a clone size, as once, few, many or a class for expanded clones.

.,.,TRBJ2-4,15,TRBV15,TGTGCCACCAGCAGAGCGCCGGGAGCGGAAAACATTCAGTACTTC,CATSRAPGAENIQYF
.,.,TRBJ1-5,14,TRBV15,TGTGCCACTGGGATCCCGGGAAGCAATCAGCCCCAGCATTTT,CATGIPGSNQPQHF
TRBD1,.,TRBJ1-2,12,TRBV30,TGTGCCTGGGGAACAGGGGGCTATGGCTACACCTTC,CAWGTGGYGYTF
.,.,TRBJ1-5,15,TRBV28,TGTGCCAGCAGTCCACGGAGGCTTGGCAATCAGCCCCAGCATTTT,CASSPRRLGNQPQHF
TRBD2,once,TRBJ2-5,17,TRBV25-1,TGTGCCAGCAGTGAATCTACCCCGCGGACTAGCGGAGAGACCCAGTACTTC,CASSESTPRTSGETQYF
TRBD1,.,TRBJ2-5,16,TRBV7-2,TGTGCCAGCAGCTTAGGAGGACAGGGATTACGAGAGACCCAGTACTTC,CASSLGGQGLRETQYF
TRBD2,.,TRBJ2-3,15,TRBV9,TGTGCCAGCAGCGTAGACCAGCGGGAGACAGATACGCAGTATTTT,CASSVDQRETDTQYF
.,few,TRBJ2-7,16,TRBV7-2,TGTGCCAGCAGCTTATATGAGGCTAGCGATTCCCACGAGCAGTACTTC,CASSLYEASDSHEQYF
.,once,TRBJ1-4,15,TRBV19,TGTGCCAGTAGTTCTCCGTGGCGGGGACTGGAAAAACTGTTTTTT,CASSSPWRGLEKLFF
.,.,TRBJ2-7,15,TRBV5-1,TGCGCCAGCAGCTTGTTGGAGGGACAGTCCTACGAGCAGTACTTC,CASSLLEGQSYEQYF
.,.,TRBJ2-2,15,TRBV5-1,TGCGCCAGCAGCTCCCCCCTAGGTGAGGCCGGGGAGCTGTTTTTT,CASSSPLGEAGELFF
.,.,TRBJ1-1,14,TRBV7-8,TGTGCCAGCATGAAGGTAGAGGCCGACACTGAAGCTTTCTTT,CASMKVEADTEAFF
.,.,TRBJ1-6,13,TRBV19,TGTGCCAGTATGGAGACAGTGAATTCACCCCTCCACTTT,CASMETVNSPLHF
.,once,TRBJ1-5,15,TRBV28,TGTGCCAGCATCCCGGGAGGTCAGGGCAATCAGCCCCAGCATTTT,CASIPGGQGNQPQHF
.,.,TRBJ1-5,11,TRBV11-2,TGTGCTACGCGGCCCGGACAGCCCCAGCATTTT,CATRPGQPQHF
.,.,TRBJ2-1,12,TRBV11-1,TGTGCCAGCAGCGCCACGCTATATGAGCAGTTCTTC,CASSATLYEQFF
.,.,TRBJ2-1,12,TRBV10-3,TGTGCCATCAGTGAGTTCAGTGGTGAGCAGTTCTTC,CAISEFSGEQFF
TRBD1,few,TRBJ2-7,16,TRBV7-2,TGTGCCAGCAGCTACTTCCCGGGACAGGGGGCGGGCGAGCAGTACTTC,CASSYFPGQGAGEQYF
TRBD2,once,TRBJ2-7,13,TRBV9,TGTGCCAGCAGCGTCCGGGGAGGGTACGAGCAGTACTTC,CASSVRGGYEQYF
.,once,TRBJ2-2,15,TRBV9,TGTGCCAGCAGCGTAGCACCGGAGCGGGCCGGGGAGCTGTTTTTT,CASSVAPERAGELFF
.,.,TRBJ1-6,15,TRBV7-9,TGTGCCAGCAGCTTAGATTGGACAGAAAATTCACCCCTCCACTTT,CASSLDWTENSPLHF
TRBD2,.,TRBJ2-2,15,TRBV2,TGTGCCAGCAGTGGGGGACTAGCGAACACCGGGGAGCTGTTTTTT,CASSGGLANTGELFF
TRBD1,.,TRBJ2-7,15,TRBV7-8,TGTGCCAGCAGCGGAGGACAGGACAACGCCTACGAGCAGTACTTC,CASSGGQDNAYEQYF
.,.,TRBJ1-4,12,TRBV28,TGTGCCACGGGGAGGGGGGATGAAAAACTGTTTTTT,CATGRGDEKLFF
.,few,TRBJ2-7,13,TRBV23-1,TGCGCCAGCAGTCTGGGGAGACAAAGCGAGCAGTACTTC,CASSLGRQSEQYF
.,.,TRBJ1-5,15,TRBV11-2,TGTGCCAGCAGCCAGCGGGGGGGCGGAAATCAGCCCCAGCATTTT,CASSQRGGGNQPQHF
.,.,TRBJ2-5,15,TRBV28,TGTGCCAGCAGTTTGACTAGAAAGGGACAAGAGACCCAGTACTTC,CASSLTRKGQETQYF
TRBD2,.,TRBJ2-5,16,TRBV9,TGTGCCAGCAGCGTAGGGTTAGCGGGGGCGCTAGAGACCCAGTACTTC,CASSVGLAGALETQYF
.,.,TRBJ1-1,14,TRBV4-3,TGCGCCAGCAGCCAAGTATCAGGGGACACTGAAGCTTTCTTT,CASSQVSGDTEAFF
.,.,TRBJ1-2,13,TRBV19,TGTGCCAGTAGTATCGCAGGGCCCTATGGCTACACCTTC,CASSIAGPYGYTF
.,.,TRBJ1-1,13,TRBV28,TGTGCCAGCAGCACGGGAGCAGGGACTGAAGCTTTCTTT,CASSTGAGTEAFF
.,once,TRBJ2-1,14,TRBV29-1,TGCAGCGTTGAGGTGCGGGACTCCTACAATGAGCAGTTCTTC,CSVEVRDSYNEQFF
.,.,TRBJ1-4,14,TRBV28,TGTGCCAGCAGCCCCGTCAATGAGTATGAAAAACTGTTTTTT,CASSPVNEYEKLFF
TRBD2,.,TRBJ2-2,15,TRBV6-6,TGTGCCAGCAGTTACACGACTAGCAGCACCGGGGAGCTGTTTTTT,CASSYTTSSTGELFF
TRBD2,.,TRBJ2-1,14,TRBV27,TGTGCCAGCGCACGACTAGCGGCCTACAATGAGCAGTTCTTC,CASARLAAYNEQFF
.,.,TRBJ1-2,13,TRBV28,TGTGCCAGCAGTCAACAGGGAGACTATGGCTACACCTTC,CASSQQGDYGYTF
TRBD1,.,TRBJ2-3,15,TRBV11-2,TGTGCCAGCAGCCCGACAGGGGTCAGGGCAGATACGCAGTATTTT,CASSPTGVRADTQYF
TRBD2,.,TRBJ2-1,15,TRBV28,TGTGCCAGCAGCCAAGAGCGGGGAGATTACAATGAGCAGTTCTTC,CASSQERGDYNEQFF
.,.,TRBJ2-3,14,TRBV19,TGTGCCAGTAGTAATGGGGCAGGCACAGATACGCAGTATTTT,CASSNGAGTDTQYF
.,few,TRBJ1-4,11,TRBV7-8,TGTGCCAGCAGCCGCAGGGAAAAACTGTTTTTT,CASSRREKLFF
.,.,TRBJ1-5,14,TRBV28,TGTGCCAGCAGTTTATCAGGGTTCAATCAGCCCCAGCATTTT,CASSLSGFNQPQHF
.,.,TRBJ2-1,13,TRBV6-6,TGTGCCAGCAGTTATCAGGGGTGGGATGAGCAGTTCTTC,CASSYQGWDEQFF
TRBD1,.,TRBJ2-6,16,TRBV19,TGTGCCAGTAGTGGACAGGGGGCTAGTGGGGCCAACGTCCTGACTTTC,CASSGQGASGANVLTF
TRBD1,.,TRBJ1-1,13,TRBV7-2,TGTGCCAGCAGCTTAACAGGGGAAACTGAAGCTTTCTTT,CASSLTGETEAFF
.,few,TRBJ2-7,12,TRBV28,TGTGCCAGCGGCCGAATGAACTACGAGCAGTACTTC,CASGRMNYEQYF
.,few,TRBJ1-1,16,TRBV16,TGTGCCAGCAGCCAATTAAGCGTCCGGTTGAACACTGAAGCTTTCTTT,CASSQLSVRLNTEAFF